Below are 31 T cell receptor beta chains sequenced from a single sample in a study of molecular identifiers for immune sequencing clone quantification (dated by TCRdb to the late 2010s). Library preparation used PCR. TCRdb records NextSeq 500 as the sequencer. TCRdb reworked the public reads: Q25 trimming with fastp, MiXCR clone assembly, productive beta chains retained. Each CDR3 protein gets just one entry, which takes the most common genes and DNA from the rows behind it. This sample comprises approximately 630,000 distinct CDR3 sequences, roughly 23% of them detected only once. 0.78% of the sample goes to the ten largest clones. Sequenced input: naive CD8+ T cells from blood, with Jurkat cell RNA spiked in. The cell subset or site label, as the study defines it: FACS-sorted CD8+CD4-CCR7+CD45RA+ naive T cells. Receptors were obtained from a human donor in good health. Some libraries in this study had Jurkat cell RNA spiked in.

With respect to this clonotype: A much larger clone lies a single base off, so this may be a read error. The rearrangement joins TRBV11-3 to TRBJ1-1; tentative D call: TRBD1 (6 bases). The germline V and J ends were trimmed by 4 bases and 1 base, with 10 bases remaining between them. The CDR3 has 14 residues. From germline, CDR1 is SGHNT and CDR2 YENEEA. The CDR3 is CASSSNRENTEAFF. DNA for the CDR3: TGTGCCAGCAGCTCAAACAGGGAGAACACTGAAGCTTTCTTT.

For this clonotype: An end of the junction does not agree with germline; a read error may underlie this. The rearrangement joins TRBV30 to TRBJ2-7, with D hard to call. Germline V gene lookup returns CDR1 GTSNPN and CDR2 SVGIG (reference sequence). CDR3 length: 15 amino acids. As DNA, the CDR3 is TGTGCCTGGAGTCCTTCCAGAGACACGACCTACGGGCAGTACTTC. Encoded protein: CAWSPSRDTTYGQYF.

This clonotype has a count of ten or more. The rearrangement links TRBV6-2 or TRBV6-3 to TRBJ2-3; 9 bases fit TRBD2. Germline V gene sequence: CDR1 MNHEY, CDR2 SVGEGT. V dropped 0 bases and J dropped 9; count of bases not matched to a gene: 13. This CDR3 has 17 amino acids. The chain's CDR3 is CASSYSIVAGALLTQYF. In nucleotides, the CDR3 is TGTGCCAGCAGTTACTCGATAGTAGCGGGGGCCCTCCTGACGCAGTATTTT.

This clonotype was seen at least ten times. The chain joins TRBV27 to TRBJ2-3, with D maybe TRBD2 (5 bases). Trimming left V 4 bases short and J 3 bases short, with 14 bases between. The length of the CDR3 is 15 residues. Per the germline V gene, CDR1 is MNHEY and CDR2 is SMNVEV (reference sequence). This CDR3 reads CASSSGLGLTDTQYF. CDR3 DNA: TGTGCCAGCAGTTCCGGTCTCGGACTTACAGATACGCAGTATTTT.

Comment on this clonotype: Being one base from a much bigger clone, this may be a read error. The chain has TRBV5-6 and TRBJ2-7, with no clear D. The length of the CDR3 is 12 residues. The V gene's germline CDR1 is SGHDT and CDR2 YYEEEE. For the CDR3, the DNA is TGTGCCAGCAGCCTTACCCGAATCGAGCAGCACTTC. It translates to CASSLTRIEQHF.

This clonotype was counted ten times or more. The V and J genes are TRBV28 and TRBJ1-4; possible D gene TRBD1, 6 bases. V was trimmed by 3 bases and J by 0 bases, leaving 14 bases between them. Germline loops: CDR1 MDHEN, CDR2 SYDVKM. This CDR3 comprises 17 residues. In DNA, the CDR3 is TGTGCCAGCAGTTTCCAGACAGGCCTTGCAACTAATGAAAAACTGTTTTTT. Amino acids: CASSFQTGLATNEKLFF.

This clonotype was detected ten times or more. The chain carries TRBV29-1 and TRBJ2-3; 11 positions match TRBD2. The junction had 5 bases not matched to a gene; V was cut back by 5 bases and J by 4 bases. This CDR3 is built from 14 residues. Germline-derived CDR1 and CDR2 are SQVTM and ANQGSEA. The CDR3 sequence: CSVPRLAGPDTQYF. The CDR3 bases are TGCAGCGTTCCAAGACTAGCGGGGCCAGATACGCAGTATTTT.

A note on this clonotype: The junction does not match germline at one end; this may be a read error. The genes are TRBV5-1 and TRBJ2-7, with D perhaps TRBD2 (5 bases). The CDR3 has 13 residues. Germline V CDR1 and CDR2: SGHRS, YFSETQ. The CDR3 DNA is TGCGCCAGCGGCTTGGAGGCGGGTTACGAGCAGTACTTC. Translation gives CASGLEAGYEQYF.

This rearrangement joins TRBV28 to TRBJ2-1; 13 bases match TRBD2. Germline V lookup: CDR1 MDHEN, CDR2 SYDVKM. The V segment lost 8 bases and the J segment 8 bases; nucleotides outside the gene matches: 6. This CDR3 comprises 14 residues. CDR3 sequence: CASYGLAGDHEQFF. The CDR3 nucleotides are TGTGCCAGCTACGGACTAGCGGGAGATCATGAGCAGTTCTTC.

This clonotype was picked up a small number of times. The CDR3 is CASSYIGLGETQYF. The CDR3 DNA sequence: TGTGCCAGCAGTTACATTGGGTTGGGAGAGACCCAGTACTTC. This chain links TRBV6-6 with TRBJ2-5; no clear D gene. Trimming stripped 2 bases from V and 4 bases from J, with 11 bases between. The CDR3 contains 14 residues. Germline values: CDR1 MNHNY, CDR2 SVGAGI (reference sequence).

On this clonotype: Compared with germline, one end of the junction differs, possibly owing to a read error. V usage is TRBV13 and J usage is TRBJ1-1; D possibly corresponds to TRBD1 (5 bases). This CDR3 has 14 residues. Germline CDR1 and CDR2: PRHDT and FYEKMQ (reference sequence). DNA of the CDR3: TGTGCCAGCGGCCTCCAGGGCCTGAACCCTGAAGCTTTCTTT. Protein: CASGLQGLNPEAFF.

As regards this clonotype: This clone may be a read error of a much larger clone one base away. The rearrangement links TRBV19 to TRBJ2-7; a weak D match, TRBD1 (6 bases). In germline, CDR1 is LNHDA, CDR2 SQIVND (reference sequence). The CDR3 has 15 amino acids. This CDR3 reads CASSAGTLSSYERYF. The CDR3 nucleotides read TGTGCCAGTAGTGCTGGGACATTGAGCTCCTACGAGCGGTACTTC.

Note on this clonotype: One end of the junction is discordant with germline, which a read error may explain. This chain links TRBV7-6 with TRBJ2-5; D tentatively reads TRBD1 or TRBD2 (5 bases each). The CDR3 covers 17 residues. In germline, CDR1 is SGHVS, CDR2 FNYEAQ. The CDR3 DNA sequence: TGTGCCAGCAGCTTTAGCCCGGGACGAGACGCGCAAGAGACCCAGCACTTC. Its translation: CASSFSPGRDAQETQHF.

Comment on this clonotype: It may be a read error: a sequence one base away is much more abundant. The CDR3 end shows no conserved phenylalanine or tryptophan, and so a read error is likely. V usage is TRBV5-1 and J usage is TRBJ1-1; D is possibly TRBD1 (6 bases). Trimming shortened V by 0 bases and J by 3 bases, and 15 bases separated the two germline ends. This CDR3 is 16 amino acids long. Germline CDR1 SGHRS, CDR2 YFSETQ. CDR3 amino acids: CASSLAGGAYYTEAFL. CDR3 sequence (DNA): TGCGCCAGCAGCTTGGCCGGGGGGGCATATTACACTGAAGCTTTCCTT.

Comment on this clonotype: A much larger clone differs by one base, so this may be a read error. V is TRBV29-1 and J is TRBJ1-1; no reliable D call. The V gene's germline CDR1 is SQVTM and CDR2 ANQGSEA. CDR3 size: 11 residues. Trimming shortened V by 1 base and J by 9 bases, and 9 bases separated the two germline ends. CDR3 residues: CSVEGGGKAFF. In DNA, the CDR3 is TGCAGCGTTGAAGGTGGAGGTAAAGCTTTCTTT.

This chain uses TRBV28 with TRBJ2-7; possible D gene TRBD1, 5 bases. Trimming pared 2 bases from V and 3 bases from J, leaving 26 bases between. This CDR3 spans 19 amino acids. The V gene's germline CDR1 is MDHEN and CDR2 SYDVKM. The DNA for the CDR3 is TGTGCCAGCAGTTTAAAGAACGCAGGGATTTTTACGGCCCTCTACGAGCAGTACTTC. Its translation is CASSLKNAGIFTALYEQYF.

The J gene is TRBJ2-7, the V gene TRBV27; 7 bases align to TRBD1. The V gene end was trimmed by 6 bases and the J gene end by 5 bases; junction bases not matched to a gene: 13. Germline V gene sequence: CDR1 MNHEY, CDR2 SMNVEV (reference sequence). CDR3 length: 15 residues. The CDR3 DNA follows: TGTGCCAGCAGCCCGACAGGGCCTATGTACCACGAGCAGTACTTC. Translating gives CASSPTGPMYHEQYF.

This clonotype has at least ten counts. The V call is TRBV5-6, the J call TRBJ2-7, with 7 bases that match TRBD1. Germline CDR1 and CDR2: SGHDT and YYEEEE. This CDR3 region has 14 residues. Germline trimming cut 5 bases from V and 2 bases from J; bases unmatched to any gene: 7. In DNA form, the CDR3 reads TGTGCCAGCAGTTGGGACAGTCGACCCTACGAGCAGTACTTC. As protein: CASSWDSRPYEQYF.

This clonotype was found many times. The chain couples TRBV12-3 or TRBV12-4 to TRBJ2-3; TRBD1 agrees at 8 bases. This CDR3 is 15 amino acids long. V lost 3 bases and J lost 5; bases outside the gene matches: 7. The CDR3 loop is CASSLAQGARDTQYF. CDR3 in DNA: TGTGCCAGCAGTTTGGCGCAGGGGGCAAGAGATACGCAGTATTTT.

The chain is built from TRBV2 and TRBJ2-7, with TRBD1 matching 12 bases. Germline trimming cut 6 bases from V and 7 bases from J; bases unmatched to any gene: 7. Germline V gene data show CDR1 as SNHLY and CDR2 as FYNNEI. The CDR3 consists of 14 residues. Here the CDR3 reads CASSSGQGAWEQYF. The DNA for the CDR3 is TGTGCCAGCAGCTCGGGACAGGGGGCGTGGGAGCAGTACTTC.

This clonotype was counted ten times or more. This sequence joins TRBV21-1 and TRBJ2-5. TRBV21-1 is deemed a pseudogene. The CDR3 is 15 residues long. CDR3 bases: TGTGCCAGCAGCCACGTAGGTTGGGCCCAAGAGACCCAGTACTTC. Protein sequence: CASSHVGWAQETQYF.

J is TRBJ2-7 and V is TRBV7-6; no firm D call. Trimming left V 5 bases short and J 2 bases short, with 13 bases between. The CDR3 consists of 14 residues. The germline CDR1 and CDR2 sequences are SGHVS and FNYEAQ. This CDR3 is CASSKSAAPYEQYF. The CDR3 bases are TGTGCCAGCAGCAAAAGTGCAGCCCCCTACGAGCAGTACTTC.

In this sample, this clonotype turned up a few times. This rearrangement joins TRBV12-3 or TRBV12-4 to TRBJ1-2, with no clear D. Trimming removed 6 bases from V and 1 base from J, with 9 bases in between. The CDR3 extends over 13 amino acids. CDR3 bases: TGTGCCAGCAGCCATGACTATAACTATGGCTACACCTTC. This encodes CASSHDYNYGYTF.

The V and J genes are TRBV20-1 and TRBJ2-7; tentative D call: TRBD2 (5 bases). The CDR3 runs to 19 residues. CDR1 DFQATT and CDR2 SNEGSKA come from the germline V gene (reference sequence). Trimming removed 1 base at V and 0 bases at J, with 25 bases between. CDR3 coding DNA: TGCAGTGCTAGAGTTCTAGGCAACCCTCTCGGGGTTAGCTCCTACGAGCAGTACTTC. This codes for CSARVLGNPLGVSSYEQYF.

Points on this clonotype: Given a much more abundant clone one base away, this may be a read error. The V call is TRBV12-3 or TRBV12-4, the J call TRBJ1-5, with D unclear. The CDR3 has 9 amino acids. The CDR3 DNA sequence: TGTGCCAGGGGCAGGACCCACCATTTT. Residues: CARGRTHHF.

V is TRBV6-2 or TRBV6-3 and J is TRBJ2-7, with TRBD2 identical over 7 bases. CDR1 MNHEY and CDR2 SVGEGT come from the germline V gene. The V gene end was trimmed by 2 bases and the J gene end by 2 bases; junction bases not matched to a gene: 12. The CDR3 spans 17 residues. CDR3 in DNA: TGTGCCAGCAGTTACCAGCTATACGGGGGGACCCCCTACGAGCAGTACTTC. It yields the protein CASSYQLYGGTPYEQYF.

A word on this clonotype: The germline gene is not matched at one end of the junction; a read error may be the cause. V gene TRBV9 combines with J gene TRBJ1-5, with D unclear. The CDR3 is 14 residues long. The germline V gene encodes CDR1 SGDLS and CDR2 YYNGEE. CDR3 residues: CACSVGYGNQPQHF. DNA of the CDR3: TGTGCCTGCAGCGTTGGGTACGGCAATCAGCCCCAGCATTTT.

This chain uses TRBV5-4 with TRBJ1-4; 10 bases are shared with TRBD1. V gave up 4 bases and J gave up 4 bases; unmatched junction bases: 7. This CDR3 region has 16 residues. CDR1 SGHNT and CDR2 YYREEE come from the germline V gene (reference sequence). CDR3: CASSQATGGDNEKLFF. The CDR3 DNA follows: TGTGCCAGCAGCCAAGCGACAGGGGGCGATAATGAAAAACTGTTTTTT.

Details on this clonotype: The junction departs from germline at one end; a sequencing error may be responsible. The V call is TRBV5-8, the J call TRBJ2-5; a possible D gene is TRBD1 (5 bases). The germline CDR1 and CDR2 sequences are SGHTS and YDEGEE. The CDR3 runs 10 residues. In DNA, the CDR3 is TGTGCCAGCTCTGAGGACACCCAGTACTTT. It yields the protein CASSEDTQYF.

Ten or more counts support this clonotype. Written as DNA, the CDR3 is TGTGCCAGCAGCCCACAAGGGGGGGGAAGCAATCAGCCCCAGCATTTT. Its protein product is CASSPQGGGSNQPQHF. The V call is TRBV7-8, the J call TRBJ1-5, with a weak D call TRBD1 (6 bases). In germline, CDR1 is SGHVS, CDR2 FQNEAQ. Trimming cost V 5 bases and J 1 base, with 15 bases left between them. This CDR3 has 16 amino acids.

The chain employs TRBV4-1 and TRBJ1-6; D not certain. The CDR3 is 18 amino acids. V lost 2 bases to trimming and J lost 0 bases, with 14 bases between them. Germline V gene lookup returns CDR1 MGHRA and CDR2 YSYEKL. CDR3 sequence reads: CASSQNSPVPSYNSPLHF. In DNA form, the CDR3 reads TGCGCCAGCAGCCAAAACTCTCCGGTGCCCTCCTATAATTCACCCCTCCACTTT.